This T cell receptor beta chain was identified in a study of blood T cells in healthy people across ages. Each individual donor underwent a draw of ten milliliters of peripheral blood. Total RNA extracted from each sample amounted to at least 6 micrograms. Points from the study as a whole: PBMCs that were unsorted prevented a conclusive naive versus antigen-experienced comparison.

The V gene's germline CDR1 is SGHDT and CDR2 YYEEEE. The CDR3 extends over 16 amino acids. Turning to this clonotype: Its target is unknown. An end of the junction does not agree with germline; a read error may underlie this.

Combining a sample-barcoded 5' primer with a J-beta primer mix, a second PCR ran for 7 to 11 cycles. TCRdb analysed the 5' RACE reads with MiXCR anew, one entry per CDR3 protein. The top ten hold more than 2% of the sample, which has over 1.5 million distinct CDR3 sequences, around 48% seen once. The specimen was blood. This chain links TRBV5-6 with TRBJ2-1; 9 nucleotides match TRBD2. This clonotype was obtained from a middle-aged woman in good health. DNA of the CDR3: TGTGCCAGCATGGGACTAGCAGAAGTCTCCTACAAGGAGCAGTTCTTC. This encodes CASMGLAEVSYKEQFF.